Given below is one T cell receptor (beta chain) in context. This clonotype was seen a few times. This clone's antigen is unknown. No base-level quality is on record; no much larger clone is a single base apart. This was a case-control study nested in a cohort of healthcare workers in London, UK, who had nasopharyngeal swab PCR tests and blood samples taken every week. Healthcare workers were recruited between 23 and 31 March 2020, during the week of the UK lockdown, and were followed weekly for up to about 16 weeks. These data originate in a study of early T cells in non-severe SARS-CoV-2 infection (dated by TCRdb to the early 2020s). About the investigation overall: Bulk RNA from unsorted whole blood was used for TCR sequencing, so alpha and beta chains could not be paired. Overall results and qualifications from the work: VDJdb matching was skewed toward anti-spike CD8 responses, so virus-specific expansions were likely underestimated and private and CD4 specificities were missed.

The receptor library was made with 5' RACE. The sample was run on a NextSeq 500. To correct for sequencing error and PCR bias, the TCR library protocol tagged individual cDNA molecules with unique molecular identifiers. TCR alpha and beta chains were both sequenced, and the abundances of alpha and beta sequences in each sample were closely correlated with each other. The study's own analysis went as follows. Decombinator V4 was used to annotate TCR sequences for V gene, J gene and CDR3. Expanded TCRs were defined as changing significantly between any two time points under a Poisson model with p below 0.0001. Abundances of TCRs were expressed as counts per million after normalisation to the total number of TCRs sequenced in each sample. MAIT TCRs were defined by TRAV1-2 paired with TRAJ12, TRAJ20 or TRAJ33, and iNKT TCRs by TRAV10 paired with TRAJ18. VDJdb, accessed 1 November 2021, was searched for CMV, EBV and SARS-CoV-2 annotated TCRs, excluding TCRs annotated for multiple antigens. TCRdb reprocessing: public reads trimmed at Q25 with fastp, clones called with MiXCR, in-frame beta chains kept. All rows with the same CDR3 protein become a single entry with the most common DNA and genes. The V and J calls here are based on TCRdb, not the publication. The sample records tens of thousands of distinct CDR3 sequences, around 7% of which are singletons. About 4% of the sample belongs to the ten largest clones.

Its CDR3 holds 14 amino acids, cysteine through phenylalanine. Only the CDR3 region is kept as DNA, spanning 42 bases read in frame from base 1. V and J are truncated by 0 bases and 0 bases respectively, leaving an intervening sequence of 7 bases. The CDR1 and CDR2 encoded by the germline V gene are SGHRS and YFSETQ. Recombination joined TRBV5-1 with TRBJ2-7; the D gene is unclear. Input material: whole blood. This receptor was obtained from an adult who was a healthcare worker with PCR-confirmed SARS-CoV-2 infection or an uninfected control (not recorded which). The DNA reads TGCGCCAGCAGCTTGGGGCGAAGCTCCTACGAGCAGTACTTC. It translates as CASSLGRSSYEQYF.